This T cell receptor beta chain was obtained from a study of blood T cell repertoires in COVID-19. The V and J ends lost 6 bases and 10 bases, in that order; junction bases with no gene match: 17. Germline V gene lookup returns CDR1 SQVTM and CDR2 ANQGSEA. There are 16 residues in the CDR3. In the original analysis: Amplified reference gene primers provided the basis for estimating nucleated cell counts. The table came from immunoSEQ multiplex PCR; TCRdb's copy has only in-frame clones and leaves some out. Clone size and the V and J calls come from that table; the DNA yielded D and trimming. The table records hundreds of thousands of clones, around 89% of them present only once. Cohort placement rested on clinical history that participants reported themselves.

V gene TRBV29-1 combines with J gene TRBJ1-6; TRBD1 matches 8 bases. The TCR comes from a woman aged 35 to 49 who had recovered from COVID-19. What was sequenced was PBMCs or T cells enriched from blood (not recorded which). The CDR3 sequence is CSVLKKDRGGGSPLHF. DNA for the CDR3: TGCAGCGTATTAAAGAAAGACAGGGGTGGAGGATCACCCCTCCACTTT.